One sample yielded the 20 T cell receptor beta chains listed below, sequenced in a study of identical twins. In TCRdb, the 5' RACE reads were re-called with MiXCR into one record per CDR3 protein. The sample shows roughly 1,500,000 distinct CDR3 sequences, 32% of them seen only once. The sequencing input was cord blood. Receptors were obtained from a newborn girl in good health.

In regard to this clonotype: At one end, the junction sequence differs from germline, possibly due to a read error. This chain links TRBV7-2 with TRBJ1-2, with 9 bases that match TRBD1. This CDR3 is built from 17 residues. Germline CDR1 SGHTA, CDR2 FQGNSA. This chain's CDR3 is CASGLVFRGQGDYGYTF. CDR3 sequence (DNA): TGTGCCAGCGGCTTAGTGTTTAGGGGACAGGGAGACTATGGCTACACCTTC.

The chain recombines TRBV4-2 with TRBJ2-3; D is possibly TRBD2 (6 bases). This CDR3 region has 17 residues. Germline CDR1 and CDR2: LGHNA and YNFKEQ. V shed 4 bases and J shed 2 bases, with 19 bases lying between them. CDR3 DNA sequence: TGTGCCAGCAGCCCCACTACTAGCAATCCTCTCACAGATACGCAGTATTTT. This sequence encodes CASSPTTSNPLTDTQYF.

This clonotype showed up just a few times. This chain links TRBV7-7 with TRBJ2-3; 9 nucleotides line up with TRBD1. Germline CDR1 SSHAT, CDR2 FNYEAQ (reference sequence). Trimming took 5 bases from V and 6 from J; bases not matched to a gene: 9. The CDR3 has 15 residues. The CDR3 loop is CASSETGGEWDTQYF. CDR3 bases: TGTGCCAGCAGCGAAACAGGGGGCGAATGGGATACGCAGTATTTT.

This clonotype appeared a few times. This chain links TRBV12-3 or TRBV12-4 with TRBJ2-2; the D is unclear. This CDR3 comprises 14 residues. V lost 3 bases to trimming and J lost 3 bases, with 8 bases between them. CDR3 region: CASSFGLDTGELFF. In DNA, the CDR3 is TGTGCCAGCAGTTTTGGGCTAGACACCGGGGAGCTGTTTTTT.

This clonotype was seen a few times. The CDR3 sequence: CASSQMGPPVVTDTQYF. The CDR3 nucleotides are TGTGCCAGCAGCCAAATGGGGCCCCCCGTGGTCACAGATACGCAGTATTTT. The V and J genes are TRBV3-1 and TRBJ2-3, with a tentative D call TRBD1 (5 bases). The length of the CDR3 is 17 residues. Trimming pared 2 bases from V and 2 bases from J, leaving 17 bases between. Germline V gives CDR1 LGHDT, CDR2 YNNKEL (reference sequence).

This clonotype was recorded only once. Since a much larger clone is just one base distant, this may be a read error. The rearrangement uses TRBV4-2 and TRBJ2-1, with D possibly TRBD2 on 6 matching bases. Germline V CDR1 and CDR2: LGHNA, YNFKEQ. The CDR3 spans 16 residues. The CDR3 sequence: CASGQALADKYNEQFF. CDR3 nucleotides: TGTGCCAGCGGCCAAGCACTAGCTGATAAATACAATGAGCAGTTCTTC.

The J gene is TRBJ2-1, the V gene TRBV20-1, with 9 bases lining up with TRBD2. V gave up 6 bases and J gave up 10 bases; unmatched junction bases: 10. This CDR3 is 13 amino acids long. Germline CDR1 reads DFQATT; CDR2 reads SNEGSKA (reference sequence). The chain's CDR3 is CSASTSGTYEQFF. In DNA, the CDR3 is TGCAGTGCCTCGACTAGCGGAACCTACGAGCAGTTCTTC.

This clonotype has only a few counts. This chain joins TRBV12-3 or TRBV12-4 and TRBJ2-5; the match to TRBD1 covers 7 bases. The CDR3 runs to 17 residues. V gave up 9 bases and J gave up 3 bases; unmatched junction bases: 19. This chain's CDR3 is CARGFSPWGTAKETQYF. Here the CDR3 DNA reads TGTGCCAGGGGATTCTCCCCATGGGGGACAGCAAAAGAGACCCAGTACTTC.

This clonotype was seen more than once but under ten times. V usage is TRBV14 and J usage is TRBJ2-3, with D hard to call. The CDR3 has 14 amino acids. The V gene's germline CDR1 is SGHDN and CDR2 FVKESK. Trimming shortened V by 3 bases and J by 2 bases, and 9 bases separated the two germline ends. As DNA, the CDR3 is TGTGCCAGCAGCCAGTCACACGCCACAGATACGCAGTATTTT. Residues: CASSQSHATDTQYF.

The chain has TRBV2 and TRBJ2-1; 10 bases fit TRBD2. With V trimmed by 6 bases and J by 4 bases, 9 bases remained unmatched. This CDR3 comprises 16 residues. From germline, CDR1 is SNHLY and CDR2 FYNNEI. The CDR3: CASSVDLAGEYNEQFF. The CDR3 DNA sequence: TGTGCCAGCAGCGTAGATCTAGCGGGAGAATACAATGAGCAGTTCTTC.

The J gene is TRBJ2-2, the V gene TRBV5-6; a weak D match, TRBD1 (6 bases). CDR3 length equals 16 residues. V lost 2 bases to trimming and J lost 4 bases, with 15 bases between them. Germline V gives CDR1 SGHDT, CDR2 YYEEEE. CDR3 coding DNA: TGTGCCAGCAGCTTCGGGCAGGGGATTACCACCGGGGAGCTGTTTTTT. Protein: CASSFGQGITTGELFF.

This clonotype came up once. A much larger clone differs by one base, so this may be a read error. This sequence joins TRBV4-2 and TRBJ1-6, with D possibly being TRBD1 (6 bases). V lost 0 bases and J 3 bases, leaving 15 bases between the germline ends. CDR1 is LGHNA and CDR2 is YNFKEQ in the germline V gene. This CDR3 region has 18 residues. CDR3 in amino acids: CASSQEVGQSFYNSPLHF. Written as DNA, the CDR3 is TGTGCCAGCAGCCAAGAAGTCGGACAGAGCTTCTATAATTCACCCCTCCACTTT.

This rearrangement joins TRBV20-1 to TRBJ2-7, with a possible D match to TRBD1 (6 bases). The V and J ends lost 1 base and 3 bases respectively, with 16 bases between them. The CDR3 is made up of 15 amino acids. Germline CDR1 is DFQATT and CDR2 is SNEGSKA (reference sequence). The CDR3 DNA sequence: TGCAGTGCTAGAGTCCTAATGACAGGTTACTACGAGCAGTACTTC. Amino acid sequence: CSARVLMTGYYEQYF.

This clonotype appeared a few times. The chain carries TRBV23-1 and TRBJ2-5, with D unresolved. TRBV23-1 is marked as an open reading frame, function uncertain. The CDR3 runs to 12 residues. Deletions cut 1 base from V and 4 bases from J, with 4 bases between. CDR3 residues: CASSQFTETQYF. The CDR3 DNA is TGCGCCAGCAGTCAATTTACAGAGACCCAGTACTTC.

V gene TRBV7-2 combines with J gene TRBJ2-5, with 8 bases matching TRBD2. TRBJ2-7 explains the end of the DNA better; the J call may be wrong. Germline CDR1 reads SGHTA; CDR2 reads FQGNSA. CDR3 length equals 15 residues. The CDR3 coding sequence is TGTGCCAGCAGCTTAGACGGGACTAGGGTCGGCGAGCAGTACTTC. Its translation: CASSLDGTRVGEQYF.

This chain links TRBV7-9 with TRBJ2-7, with D tentatively TRBD2 (5 bases). CDR3 size: 16 residues. V gave up 1 base and J gave up 0 bases, with 13 bases separating them. Germline CDR1 and CDR2: SEHNR and FQNEAQ (reference sequence). CDR3 nucleotide sequence: TGTGCCAGCAGCTTAGTTTTTTTAGGACTCTCCTACGAGCAGTACTTC. It encodes CASSLVFLGLSYEQYF. The variable domain in full, completed from reference TRBV7-9 and TRBJ2-7, reads DTGVSQNPRHKITKRGQNVTFRCDPISEHNRLYWYRQTLGQGPEFLTYFQNEAQLEKSRLLSDRFSAERPKGSFSTLEIQRTEQGDSAMYLCASSLVFLGLSYEQYFGPGTRLTVT.

This chain links TRBV27 with TRBJ2-3; D remains ambiguous. The V gene's germline CDR1 is MNHEY and CDR2 SMNVEV (reference sequence). V lost 6 bases and J lost 2, with 9 bases in between. The CDR3 extends over 13 amino acids. CDR3 in amino acids: CASSAKDTDTQYF. The CDR3 nucleotides read TGTGCCAGCAGCGCCAAAGACACAGATACGCAGTATTTT.

The chain employs TRBV5-1 and TRBJ1-1; 8 positions agree with TRBD1. CDR1 and CDR2 from the germline V gene are SGHRS and YFSETQ. Unmatched junction bases numbered 8, after V lost 3 bases and J lost 1 base. The CDR3 is 16 residues long. The CDR3 sequence is CASSYGTGGGNTEAFF. CDR3 bases: TGCGCCAGCAGCTATGGGACAGGCGGGGGGAACACTGAAGCTTTCTTT. Filled out from reference TRBV5-1 and TRBJ1-1, the complete variable domain reads KAGVTQTPRYLIKTRGQQVTLSCSPISGHRSVSWYQQTPGQGLQFLFEYFSETQRNKGNFPGRFSGRQFSNSRSEMNVSTLELGDSALYLCASSYGTGGGNTEAFFGQGTRLTVV.

This clonotype was counted a few times. The CDR3 DNA reads as TGTGCCAGCAGCTTATACTTTCCCGGTCGGAACACTGAAGCTTTCTTT. This sequence encodes CASSLYFPGRNTEAFF. The chain uses TRBV7-9 and TRBJ1-1; no firm D call. Between the trimmed V and J ends, which lost 2 bases and 1 base, there was a span of 14 bases. The CDR3 spans 16 residues. Germline V lookup: CDR1 SEHNR, CDR2 FQNEAQ (reference sequence). The full variable domain, its missing parts supplied by reference TRBV7-9 and TRBJ1-1, is DTGVSQNPRHKITKRGQNVTFRCDPISEHNRLYWYRQTLGQGPEFLTYFQNEAQLEKSRLLSDRFSAERPKGSFSTLEIQRTEQGDSAMYLCASSLYFPGRNTEAFFGQGTRLTVV.

The rearrangement uses TRBV20-1 and TRBJ2-1; D might be TRBD2 (6 bases). Germline CDR1 DFQATT, CDR2 SNEGSKA (reference sequence). V was shortened by 2 bases and J by 8 bases, with 16 bases between the two germline ends. The CDR3 loop spans 14 amino acids. The CDR3 nucleotides read TGCAGTGCTAGATCGGGAGTATTTATCTATGAGCAGTTCTTC. This encodes CSARSGVFIYEQFF.